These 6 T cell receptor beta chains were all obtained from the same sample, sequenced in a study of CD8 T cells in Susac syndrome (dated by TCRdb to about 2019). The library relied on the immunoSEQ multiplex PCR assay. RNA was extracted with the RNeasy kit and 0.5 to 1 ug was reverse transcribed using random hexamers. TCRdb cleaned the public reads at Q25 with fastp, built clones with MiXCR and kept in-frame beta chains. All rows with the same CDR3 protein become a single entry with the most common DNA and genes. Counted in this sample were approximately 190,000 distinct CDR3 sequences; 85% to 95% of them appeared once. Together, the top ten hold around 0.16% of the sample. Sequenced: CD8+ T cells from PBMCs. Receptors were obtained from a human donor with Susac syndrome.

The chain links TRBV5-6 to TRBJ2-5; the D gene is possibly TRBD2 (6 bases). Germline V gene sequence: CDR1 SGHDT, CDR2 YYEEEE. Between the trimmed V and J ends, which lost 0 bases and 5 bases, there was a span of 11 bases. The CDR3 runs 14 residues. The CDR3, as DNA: TGTGCCAGCAGCTTGGAGGGCGGAGGGGAGACCCAGTACTTC. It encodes CASSLEGGGETQYF.

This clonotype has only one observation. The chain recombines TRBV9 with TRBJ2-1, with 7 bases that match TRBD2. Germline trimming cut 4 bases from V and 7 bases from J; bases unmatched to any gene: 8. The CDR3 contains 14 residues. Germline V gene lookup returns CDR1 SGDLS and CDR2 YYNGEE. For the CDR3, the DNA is TGTGCCAGCAGCCCGAGCGGGGTTTTGAATGAGCAGTTCTTC. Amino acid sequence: CASSPSGVLNEQFF.

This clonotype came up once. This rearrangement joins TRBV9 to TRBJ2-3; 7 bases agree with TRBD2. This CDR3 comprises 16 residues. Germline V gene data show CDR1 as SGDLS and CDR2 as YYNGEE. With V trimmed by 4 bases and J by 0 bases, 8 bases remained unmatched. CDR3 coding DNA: TGTGCCAGCAGCCCAGTGGGAGCGGGGAGCACAGATACGCAGTATTTT. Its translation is CASSPVGAGSTDTQYF.

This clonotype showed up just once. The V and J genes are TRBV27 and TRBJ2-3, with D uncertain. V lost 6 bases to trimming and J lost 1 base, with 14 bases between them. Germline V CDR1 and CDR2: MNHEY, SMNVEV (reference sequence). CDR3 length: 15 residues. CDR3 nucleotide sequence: TGTGCCAGCAGCCAACCTCCGACGGGCACAGATACGCAGTATTTT. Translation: CASSQPPTGTDTQYF.

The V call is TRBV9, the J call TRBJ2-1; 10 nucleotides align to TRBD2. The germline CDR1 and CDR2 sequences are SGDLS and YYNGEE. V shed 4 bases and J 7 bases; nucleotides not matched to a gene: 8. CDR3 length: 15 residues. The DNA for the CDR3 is TGTGCCAGCAGCAGCACTAGCGGGACAAGGAATGAGCAGTTCTTC. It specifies CASSSTSGTRNEQFF. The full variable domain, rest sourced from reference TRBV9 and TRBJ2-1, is DSGVTQTPKHLITATGQRVTLRCSPRSGDLSVYWYQQSLDQGLQFLIQYYNGEERAKGNILERFSAQQFPDLHSELNLSSLELGDSALYFCASSSTSGTRNEQFFGPGTRLTVL.

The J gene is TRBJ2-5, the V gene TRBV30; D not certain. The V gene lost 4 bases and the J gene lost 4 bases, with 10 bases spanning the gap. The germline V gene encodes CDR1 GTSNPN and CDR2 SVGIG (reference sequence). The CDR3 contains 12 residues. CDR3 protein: CAWTGGGETQYF. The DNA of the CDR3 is TGTGCCTGGACGGGTGGCGGAGAGACCCAGTACTTC.